One sample yielded the 24 T cell receptor beta chains listed below, sequenced in a study of neurological immune-mediated disorders (dated by TCRdb to the late 2010s). The time point label corresponds to: technical triplicate 2. Libraries were constructed by 5' RACE. Sequencing was carried out with an Illumina HiSeq 2500. The public reads were run again by TCRdb, first through fastp at Q25 and then through MiXCR, and only productive beta chains were kept. Rows with one shared CDR3 protein collapse into an entry with the most common genes and DNA. This sample has about 59,000 distinct CDR3 sequences in its table, and 24% of those were observed once. Around 4.5% of the sample lies in the top ten. The specimen was PBMCs. The receptor set was obtained from a man between 60 and 75 years old with HTLV-1-associated myelopathy (HAM/TSP).

J is TRBJ1-2 and V is TRBV10-3, with 11 nucleotides matching TRBD1. V lost 5 bases, J lost 6 bases, and 5 bases stayed unmatched. The CDR3 spans 14 residues. CDR1 and CDR2 (germline): ENHRY, SYGVKD. The CDR3 here is CAISSDRGQDGYTF. CDR3 bases: TGTGCCATCAGTTCGGACAGGGGGCAGGATGGCTACACCTTC.

This clonotype was counted a few times. V and J are TRBV12-3 or TRBV12-4 and TRBJ1-1; tentatively, D is TRBD1 (5 bases). There are 16 residues in the CDR3. V was pared by 2 bases and J by 1 base, with 14 bases between. DNA of the CDR3: TGTGCCAGCAGTTTACTTTGGGGGGGACGGAACACTGAAGCTTTCTTT. Translated: CASSLLWGGRNTEAFF.

The chain uses TRBV12-2 and TRBJ1-5; the table names TRBD1, a call not compared with the DNA. TRBV12-2 is reported as a pseudogene. CDR3 size: 19 residues. For the CDR3, the DNA is TGTGCAAGTCGCTGCAGCCTCCCCGAACGACAGGGAAGATGTCAGCCCCAGCATTTT. It specifies CASRCSLPERQGRCQPQHF.

The table lists this clonotype with many counts. The V gene is TRBV5-1, the J gene TRBJ1-1; no definite D call. V was pared by 3 bases and J by 1 base, with 7 bases between. Per germline, CDR1 SGHRS and CDR2 YFSETQ. The CDR3 has 13 residues. In DNA form, the CDR3 reads TGCGCCAGCAGCTCCCAACAGAACACTGAAGCTTTCTTT. It specifies CASSSQQNTEAFF.

This clonotype was detected many times. The V gene is TRBV7-6, the J gene TRBJ2-2; TRBD2 matches 12 bases. The trim removed 4 bases at V and 7 bases at J, leaving 7 bases unmatched. The CDR3 spans 16 residues. The germline V gene encodes CDR1 SGHVS and CDR2 FNYEAQ. CDR3 bases: TGTGCCAGCAGCTCTCTAGCGGGAGGGCCTAACGGGGAGCTGTTTTTT. Protein product: CASSSLAGGPNGELFF.

As regards this clonotype: A clone one base away is much larger, so this may be a read error. The chain couples TRBV27 to TRBJ2-5; D call uncertain. The ends were cut back, 6 bases at V and 7 bases at J, with 15 bases in the middle. Germline V lookup: CDR1 MNHEY, CDR2 SMNVEV (reference sequence). The CDR3 consists of 13 residues. The CDR3 protein is CASSLGTLGTQYF. The DNA of the CDR3 is TGTGCCAGCAGCCTCGGAACGTTGGGGACCCAGTACTTC.

This clonotype was counted at least ten times. The gene calls are TRBV2 and TRBJ1-5; 7 nucleotides line up with TRBD1. Losses at the gene ends were 7 bases for V and 3 bases for J; bases not matched to a gene: 9. The germline gives CDR1 SNHLY, CDR2 FYNNEI. CDR3 length equals 15 residues. The CDR3 coding sequence is TGTGCCAGCACCCTAGAGGGACAGATCAATCAGCCCCAGCATTTT. Translating it yields CASTLEGQINQPQHF.

This clonotype was observed many times. The CDR3 DNA sequence: TGTGCCAGCAGCCAAGATCCGGGACTCACCTACGAGCAGTACTTC. Protein sequence: CASSQDPGLTYEQYF. The genes are TRBV3-1 and TRBJ2-7; D perhaps matches TRBD2 (6 bases). Trimming took off 0 bases at V and 2 bases at J, with 11 bases between the two ends. The CDR3 length is 15 residues. Germline loops: CDR1 LGHDT, CDR2 YNNKEL (reference sequence).

This clonotype has just a few counts. The V and J genes are TRBV13 and TRBJ2-2, with D unresolved. Trimming left V 2 bases short and J 0 bases short, with 13 bases between. Germline V gene lookup returns CDR1 PRHDT and CDR2 FYEKMQ (reference sequence). CDR3 length equals 17 residues. CDR3 in amino acids: CASSLKSTFANTGELFF. The CDR3 region has the DNA TGTGCCAGCAGCTTAAAATCCACTTTCGCGAACACCGGGGAGCTGTTTTTT.

This clonotype was seen repeatedly, ten times or more. V is TRBV7-8 and J is TRBJ1-6; 8 nucleotides align to TRBD1. The V gene end was trimmed by 0 bases and the J gene end by 7 bases; junction bases not matched to a gene: 8. The CDR3 has 17 amino acids. Germline V gives CDR1 SGHVS, CDR2 FQNEAQ. CDR3 sequence reads: CASSLAVPDRANSPLHF. Here the CDR3 DNA reads TGTGCCAGCAGCTTAGCCGTCCCGGACAGGGCGAATTCACCCCTCCACTTT.

The table lists this clonotype with many counts. The rearrangement joins TRBV25-1 to TRBJ2-3; D unresolved. The germline gives CDR1 MGHDK, CDR2 SYGVNS. V shed 5 bases and J shed 9 bases, with 9 bases lying between them. This CDR3 is 11 amino acids long. CDR3 DNA: TGTGCCAGCAGTTACGAAGGGACGCAGTATTTT. This encodes CASSYEGTQYF.

CDR3 nucleotides: TGCAGCGTTGAAGAGGCTAGGACCCACCAGTTCTTC. The encoded protein is CSVEEARTHQFF. The chain employs TRBV29-1 and TRBJ2-1; D call uncertain. CDR1 is SQVTM, CDR2 ANQGSEA, per germline. Trimming pared 0 bases from V and 13 bases from J, leaving 13 bases between. The CDR3 loop spans 12 amino acids.

This clonotype occurred a few times. The chain uses TRBV20-1 and TRBJ2-7, with D possibly being TRBD2 (5 bases). The CDR3 totals 17 residues. Germline CDR1 DFQATT, CDR2 SNEGSKA (reference sequence). V gave up 2 bases and J gave up 7 bases, with 27 bases separating them. The CDR3 loop reads CSARPRVRGLVMEEQYF. The CDR3, as DNA: TGCAGTGCTAGACCCCGCGTTCGGGGTTTAGTGATGGAAGAGCAGTACTTC.

The rearrangement links TRBV7-3 to TRBJ2-7; possibly TRBD1 or TRBD2 for D (5 bases each). The CDR3 covers 13 residues. CDR1 is SGHTA and CDR2 is FQGTGA in the germline V gene. V dropped 1 base and J dropped 6 bases, with 10 bases sitting between them. CDR3 nucleotide sequence: TGTGCCAGCAGCTTAATTGGGGGTGCCGAGCAGTACTTC. Its protein product is CASSLIGGAEQYF.

The CDR3 DNA sequence: TGTGCCATCAGTGCCCGTGCGACTAGTGTGAATGAGCAGTTCTTC. Protein: CAISARATSVNEQFF. V and J are TRBV10-3 and TRBJ2-1; D might be TRBD2 (6 bases). Germline CDR1 reads ENHRY; CDR2 reads SYGVKD. With 4 bases removed from V and 7 bases from J, the gap between germline ends came to 17 bases. The CDR3 spans 15 residues.

The V call is TRBV20-1, the J call TRBJ2-1; 9 nucleotides match TRBD2. V trimming: 3 bases; J trimming: 6 bases; junction bases outside the gene matches: 9. The CDR3 consists of 15 residues. CDR1 is DFQATT, CDR2 SNEGSKA, per germline (reference sequence). The DNA of the CDR3 is TGCAGTGCTAGGTTTTTAGCGGGAGTGGGCAATGAGCAGTTCTTC. Translating gives CSARFLAGVGNEQFF.

This clonotype showed up many times. The gene calls are TRBV20-1 and TRBJ2-1; TRBD1 or TRBD2 may be the D gene (5 bases each). There are 13 residues in the CDR3. Trimming took off 8 bases at V and 6 bases at J, with 17 bases between the two ends. Germline CDR1 DFQATT, CDR2 SNEGSKA (reference sequence). CDR3 DNA sequence: TGCAGTCTCAGGGAGTCGCCTATCAATGAGCAGTTCTTC. This encodes CSLRESPINEQFF.

In this sample, this clonotype turned up many times. The CDR3 protein is CASSPTRGNEQFF. Written as DNA, the CDR3 is TGTGCCAGCTCGCCGACCAGGGGCAATGAGCAGTTCTTC. The rearrangement uses TRBV18 and TRBJ2-1; D may be TRBD1 (6 bases). The length of the CDR3 is 13 residues. The germline V gene encodes CDR1 KGHSH and CDR2 LQKENI. V was pared by 6 bases and J by 6 bases, with 12 bases between.

The chain couples TRBV28 to TRBJ2-7; 10 bases agree with TRBD1. V lost 7 bases, J lost 2 bases, and 11 bases stayed unmatched. The CDR3 consists of 16 residues. CDR1 is MDHEN and CDR2 is SYDVKM in the germline V gene. CDR3 bases: TGTGCCAGCAACAAGGCCGGGACAGGGGTTACCTACGAGCAGTACTTC. The encoded protein is CASNKAGTGVTYEQYF.

This clonotype was seen repeatedly, ten times or more. The rearrangement joins TRBV6-1 to TRBJ1-2; no definite D call. The V end was cut by 1 base, the J end by 0 bases, with 9 bases between. The germline V gene has CDR1 MNHNS and CDR2 SASEGT. This CDR3 contains 15 residues. The CDR3 DNA reads as TGTGCCAGCAGTGAAGTCGGCAGCCCTAACTATGGCTACACCTTC. It specifies CASSEVGSPNYGYTF.

This clonotype was detected only a few times. The chain carries TRBV12-3 or TRBV12-4 and TRBJ2-4; D not resolved. Between the trimmed V and J ends, which lost 5 bases and 0 bases, there was a span of 8 bases. This CDR3 has 14 residues. The CDR3 spells CASSLTLAKNIQYF. The DNA for the CDR3 is TGTGCCAGCAGTCTGACCCTAGCCAAAAACATTCAGTACTTC.

The table lists this clonotype with many counts. The chain joins TRBV5-6 to TRBJ2-5, with D maybe TRBD2 (6 bases). Trimming cost V 0 bases and J 3 bases, with 9 bases left between them. The CDR3 runs 14 residues. Germline loops: CDR1 SGHDT, CDR2 YYEEEE. The chain's CDR3 is CASSLAWGEETQYF. DNA of the CDR3: TGTGCCAGCAGCTTGGCCTGGGGGGAAGAGACCCAGTACTTC.

This clonotype was seen ten or more times. The gene calls are TRBV9 and TRBJ1-5; 8 positions agree with TRBD1. This CDR3 has 15 residues. Per the germline V gene, CDR1 is SGDLS and CDR2 is YYNGEE. With V trimmed by 0 bases and J by 6 bases, 5 bases remained unmatched. This CDR3 reads CASSVGGQGGQPQHF. CDR3 nucleotides: TGTGCCAGCAGCGTAGGCGGACAGGGCGGTCAGCCCCAGCATTTT. The whole variable domain, filled in from reference TRBV9 and TRBJ1-5, reads DSGVTQTPKHLITATGQRVTLRCSPRSGDLSVYWYQQSLDQGLQFLIQYYNGEERAKGNILERFSAQQFPDLHSELNLSSLELGDSALYFCASSVGGQGGQPQHFGDGTRLSIL.

This clonotype was seen at least ten times. The rearrangement uses TRBV4-1 and TRBJ2-7; D possibly matches TRBD1 or TRBD2 (7 bases each). Germline CDR1 and CDR2: MGHRA and YSYEKL. The V gene lost 4 bases and the J gene lost 3 bases, with 16 bases spanning the gap. This CDR3 is built from 15 residues. The CDR3 loop reads CASSPEGQRGYEQYF. CDR3 bases: TGCGCCAGCAGCCCGGAGGGACAGCGGGGCTACGAGCAGTACTTC.